This TCR beta chain was sequenced during a study of cytomegalovirus exposure and HLA in healthy donors. The study, taken as a whole, reports: A few CMV-associated chains were confirmed in vitro to be specific for CMV antigens.

Vbeta (60) and Jbeta (13) primers were used in the PCR. TCRdb keeps only in-frame clones here, not all; method: immunoSEQ multiplex PCR. The data show 95,000 to 100,000 clones, around 77% seen once. Details on this clone: What it binds is not known.

Donors had nominal health at sampling but likely had unrecorded immune exposures. The germline gives CDR1 SNHLY, CDR2 FYNNEI. Trimming removed 7 bases from V and 6 bases from J; junction bases left unmatched: 8. The CDR3 consists of 14 residues. This chain links TRBV2 with TRBJ2-2; 7 bases align to TRBD2. This TCR derives from a man in his forties in good health and CMV-seronegative. Material: PBMCs. The CDR3 spells CASTGGLGAGELFF. CDR3 coding DNA: TGTGCCAGCACGGGAGGACTAGGTGCCGGGGAGCTGTTTTTT.